This T cell receptor (beta chain) is drawn from a study of regulatory T cells in long-lasting Graves disease. Overall study context: Patients met the persistent Graves' disease definition after over 5 years of antithyroid drugs with positive TSH receptor antibodies.

General observations from the study: TCR diversity in persistent Graves' patients was below that of newly diagnosed ones. No thyroid tissue was studied; the work used peripheral blood only. Favored usage of TRBV28, TRBJ1-2 and TRBJ2-5 was recorded in persistent disease.

This CDR3 spans 14 amino acids. V lost 5 bases and J 5 bases, leaving 13 bases between the germline ends. CDR1 MNHEY and CDR2 SMNVEV come from the germline V gene (reference sequence). This clonotype was recorded many times. As yet, its antigen is unknown. Time point specified: persistent/refractory GD, antithyroid drugs over 5 years with positive TRAb. Scientists built the TCR library using RNA that was extracted from PBMCs. Sequencing libraries for TCR beta were prepared with iRepertoire HTBI primers and Arm-PCR of CDR3 regions. TCRdb fed the multiplex PCR reads into MiXCR, producing one record per CDR3 protein. Seen here are about 470,000 distinct CDR3 sequences, around 20% observed once, and the top ten hold 7.8%.

The sample in question was peripheral blood mononuclear cells (PBMCs), obtained when the disease was refractory, from a patient treated with antithyroid drugs. This chain links TRBV27 with TRBJ1-5; D is undetermined. The sequence came from a female donor with Graves disease. The DNA for the CDR3 is TGTGCCAGCAGTCCATCGGCGGGGTATCAGCCCCAGCATTTT. This translates into CASSPSAGYQPQHF.